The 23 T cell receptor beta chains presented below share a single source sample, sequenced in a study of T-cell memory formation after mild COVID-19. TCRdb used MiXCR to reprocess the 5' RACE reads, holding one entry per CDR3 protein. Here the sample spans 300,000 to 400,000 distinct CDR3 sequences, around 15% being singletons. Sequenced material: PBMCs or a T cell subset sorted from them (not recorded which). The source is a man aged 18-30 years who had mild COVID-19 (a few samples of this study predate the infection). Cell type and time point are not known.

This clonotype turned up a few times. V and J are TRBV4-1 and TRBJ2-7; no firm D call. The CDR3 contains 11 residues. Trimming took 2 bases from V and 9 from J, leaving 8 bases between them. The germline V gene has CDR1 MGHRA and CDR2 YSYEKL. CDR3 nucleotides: TGCGCCAGCAGCCAAAATCGTGTGCAGTACTTC. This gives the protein CASSQNRVQYF.

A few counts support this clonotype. The CDR3 reads CASSRGLTNTGELFF. The CDR3 bases are TGCGCCAGCAGCCGAGGACTGACTAACACCGGGGAGCTGTTTTTT. The V gene is TRBV4-3, the J gene TRBJ2-2; tentative D call: TRBD2 (5 bases). Per the germline V gene, CDR1 is LGHNA and CDR2 is YSLEER. The CDR3 is made up of 15 amino acids. V dropped 4 bases and J dropped 2 bases, with 11 bases sitting between them.

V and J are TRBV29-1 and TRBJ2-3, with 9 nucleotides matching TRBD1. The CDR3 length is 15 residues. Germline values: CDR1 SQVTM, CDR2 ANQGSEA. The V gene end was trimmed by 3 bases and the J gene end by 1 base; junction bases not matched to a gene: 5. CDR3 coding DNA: TGCAGCGTTGAGCGGACAGGGGCGGGCACAGATACGCAGTATTTT. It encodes CSVERTGAGTDTQYF.

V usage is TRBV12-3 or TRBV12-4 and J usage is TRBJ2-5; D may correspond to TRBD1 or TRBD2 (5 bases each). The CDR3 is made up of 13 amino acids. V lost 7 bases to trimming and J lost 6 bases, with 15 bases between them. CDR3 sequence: CASTPRGRQTQYF. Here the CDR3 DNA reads TGTGCCAGCACCCCGAGGGGTCGACAGACCCAGTACTTC.

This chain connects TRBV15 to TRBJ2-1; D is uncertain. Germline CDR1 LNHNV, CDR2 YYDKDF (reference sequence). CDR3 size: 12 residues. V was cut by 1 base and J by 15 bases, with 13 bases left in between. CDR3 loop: CATSRVRHFPFF. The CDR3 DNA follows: TGTGCCACCAGCAGAGTAAGACACTTCCCGTTCTTC.

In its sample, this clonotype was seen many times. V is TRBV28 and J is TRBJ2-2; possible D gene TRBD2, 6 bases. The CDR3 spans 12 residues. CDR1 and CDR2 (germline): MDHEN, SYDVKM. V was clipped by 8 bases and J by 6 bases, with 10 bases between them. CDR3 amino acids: CASGGEPGELFF. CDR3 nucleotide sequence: TGTGCCAGCGGAGGGGAGCCCGGGGAGCTGTTTTTT.

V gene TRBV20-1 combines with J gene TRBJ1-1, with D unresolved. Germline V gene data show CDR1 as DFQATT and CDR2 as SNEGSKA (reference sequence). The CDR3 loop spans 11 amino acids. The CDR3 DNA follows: TGCAGCCCGTATGGGGACACTGAAGCTTTCTTT. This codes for CSPYGDTEAFF.

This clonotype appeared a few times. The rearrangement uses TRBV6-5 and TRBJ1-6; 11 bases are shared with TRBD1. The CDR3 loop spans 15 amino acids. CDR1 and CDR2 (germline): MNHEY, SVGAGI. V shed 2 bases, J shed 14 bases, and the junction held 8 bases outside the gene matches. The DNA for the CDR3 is TGTGCCAGCAGTTACCATGGGACAGGGGGATTGGCCCTCCACTTT. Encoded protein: CASSYHGTGGLALHF.

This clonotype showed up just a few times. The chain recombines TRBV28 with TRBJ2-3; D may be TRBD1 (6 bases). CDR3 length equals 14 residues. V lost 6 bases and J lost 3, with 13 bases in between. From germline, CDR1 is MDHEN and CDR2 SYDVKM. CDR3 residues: CASRIGGRTDTQYF. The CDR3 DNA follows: TGTGCCAGCAGAATAGGGGGAAGAACAGATACGCAGTATTTT. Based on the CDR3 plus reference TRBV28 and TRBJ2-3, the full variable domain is DVKVTQSSRYLVKRTGEKVFLECVQDMDHENMFWYRQDPGLGLRLIYFSYDVKMKEKGDIPEGYSVSREKKERFSLILESASTNQTSMYLCASRIGGRTDTQYFGPGTRLTVL.

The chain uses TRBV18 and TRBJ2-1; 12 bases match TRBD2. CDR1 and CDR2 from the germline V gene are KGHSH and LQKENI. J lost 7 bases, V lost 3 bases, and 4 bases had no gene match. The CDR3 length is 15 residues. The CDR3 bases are TGTGCCAGCTCACCCTATACTAGCGGGGGGAATGAGCAGTTCTTC. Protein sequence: CASSPYTSGGNEQFF. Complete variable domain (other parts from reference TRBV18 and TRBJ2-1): NAGVMQNPRHLVRRRGQEARLRCSPMKGHSHVYWYRQLPEEGLKFMVYLQKENIIDESGMPKERFSAEFPKEGPSILRIQQVVRGDSAAYFCASSPYTSGGNEQFFGPGTRLTVL.

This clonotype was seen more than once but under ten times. CDR3: CASSIKAGVLTDTQYF. In DNA form, the CDR3 reads TGTGCCAGCAGCATAAAAGCGGGGGTGCTCACAGATACGCAGTATTTT. The chain couples TRBV11-2 to TRBJ2-3; 8 positions match TRBD2. This CDR3 comprises 16 residues. Germline V CDR1 and CDR2: SGHAT, FQNNGV. Trimming at V came to 5 bases and at J to 2 bases, leaving 9 bases not matched to a gene.

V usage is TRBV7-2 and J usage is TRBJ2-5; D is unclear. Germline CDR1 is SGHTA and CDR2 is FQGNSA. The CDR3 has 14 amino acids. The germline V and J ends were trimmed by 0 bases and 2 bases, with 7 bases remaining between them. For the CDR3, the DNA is TGTGCCAGCAGCTTAGCTCTCGGGCAAGAGACCCAGTACTTC. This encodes CASSLALGQETQYF.

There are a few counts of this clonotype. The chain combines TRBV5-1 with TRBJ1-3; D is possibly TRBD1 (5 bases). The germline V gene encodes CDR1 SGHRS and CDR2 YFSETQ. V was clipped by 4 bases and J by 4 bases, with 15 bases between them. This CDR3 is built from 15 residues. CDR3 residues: CASSPFGGAGNTIYF. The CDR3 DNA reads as TGCGCCAGCAGCCCTTTCGGCGGGGCAGGAAACACCATATATTTT.

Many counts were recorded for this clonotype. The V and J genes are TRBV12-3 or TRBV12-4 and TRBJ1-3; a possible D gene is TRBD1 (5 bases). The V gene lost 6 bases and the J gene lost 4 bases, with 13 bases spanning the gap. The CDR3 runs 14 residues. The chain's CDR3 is CASRPGTLGNTIYF. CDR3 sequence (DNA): TGTGCCAGCAGACCCGGGACCCTGGGAAACACCATATATTTT.

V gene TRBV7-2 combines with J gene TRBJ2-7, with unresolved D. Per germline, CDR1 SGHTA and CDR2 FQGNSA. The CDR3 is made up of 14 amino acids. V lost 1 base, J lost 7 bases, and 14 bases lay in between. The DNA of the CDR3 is TGTGCCAGCAGCTTAGAACCAATAAAACGGGAGCAGTACTTC. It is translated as CASSLEPIKREQYF.

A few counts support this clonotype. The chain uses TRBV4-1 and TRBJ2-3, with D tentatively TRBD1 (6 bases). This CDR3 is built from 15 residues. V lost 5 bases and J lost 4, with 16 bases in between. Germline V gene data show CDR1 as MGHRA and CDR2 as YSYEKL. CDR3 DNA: TGCGCCAGCAGCGCCGCGGACAGAAACGCAGATACGCAGTATTTT. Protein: CASSAADRNADTQYF.

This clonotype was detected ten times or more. The CDR3 spells CASSFGSSTDTQYF. The CDR3 DNA follows: TGTGCCAGCAGTTTTGGGTCTAGCACAGATACGCAGTATTTT. This chain links TRBV12-3 or TRBV12-4 with TRBJ2-3; no clear D gene. This CDR3 spans 14 amino acids. Trimming took 3 bases from V and 0 from J, leaving 7 bases between them.

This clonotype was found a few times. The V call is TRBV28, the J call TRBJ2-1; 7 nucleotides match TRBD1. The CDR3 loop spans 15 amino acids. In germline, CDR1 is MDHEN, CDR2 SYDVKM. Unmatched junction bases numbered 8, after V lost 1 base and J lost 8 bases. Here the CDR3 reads CASSLLQGKFDEQFF. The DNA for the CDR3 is TGTGCCAGCAGTTTATTACAGGGGAAATTTGATGAGCAGTTCTTC.

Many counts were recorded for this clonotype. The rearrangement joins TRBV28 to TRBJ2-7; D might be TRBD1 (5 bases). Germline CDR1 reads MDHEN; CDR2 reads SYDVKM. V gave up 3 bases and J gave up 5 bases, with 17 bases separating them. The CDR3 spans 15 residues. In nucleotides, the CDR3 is TGTGCCAGCAGTTTCTTCCGGCAGGGTGGACACGAGCAGTACGTC. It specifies CASSFFRQGGHEQYV.

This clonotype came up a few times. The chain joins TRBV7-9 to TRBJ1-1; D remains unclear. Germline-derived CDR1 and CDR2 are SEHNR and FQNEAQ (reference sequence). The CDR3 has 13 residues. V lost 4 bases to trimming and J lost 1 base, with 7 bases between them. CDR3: CASSSNTNTEAFF. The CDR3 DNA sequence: TGTGCCAGCAGCTCAAACACGAACACTGAAGCTTTCTTT.

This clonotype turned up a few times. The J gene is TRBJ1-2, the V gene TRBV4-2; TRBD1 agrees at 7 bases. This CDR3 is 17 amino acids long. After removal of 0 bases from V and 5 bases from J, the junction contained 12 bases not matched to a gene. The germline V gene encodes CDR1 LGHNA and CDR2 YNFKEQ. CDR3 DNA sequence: TGTGCCAGCAGCCAAGACCCGACAGGGCCTGGGGAGTATGGCTACACCTTC. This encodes CASSQDPTGPGEYGYTF.

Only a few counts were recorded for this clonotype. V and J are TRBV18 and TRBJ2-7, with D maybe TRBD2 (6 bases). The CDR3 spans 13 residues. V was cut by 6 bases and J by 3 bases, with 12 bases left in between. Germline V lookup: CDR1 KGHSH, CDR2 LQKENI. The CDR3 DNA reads TGTGCCAGCTCGGTAGCGGTTAACTACGAGCAGTACGTC. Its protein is CASSVAVNYEQYV.

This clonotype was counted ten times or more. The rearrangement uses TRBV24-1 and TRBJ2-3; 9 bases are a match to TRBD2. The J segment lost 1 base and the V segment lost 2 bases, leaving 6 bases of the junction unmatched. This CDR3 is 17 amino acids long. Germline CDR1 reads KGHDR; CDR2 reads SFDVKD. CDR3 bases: TGTGCCACCAGTGATTCCCGTGCTAGCGGGGGCACAGATACGCAGTATTTT. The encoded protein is CATSDSRASGGTDTQYF.